This TCR beta chain was recovered during a study of OX40 agonist ivuxolimab in advanced cancers. Study as a whole: Mean age approximately 59 years, range 23 to 79; about 85% male. Past anti-PD-1, anti-PD-L1 or anti-CTLA-4 therapy was accepted, and roughly 40% had received some.

Patients were ineligible given autoimmune disease history or systemic immunosuppression. Baseline, cycle 4 day 1, and cycle 7 day 1 were the blood sampling points. The repertoire was sequenced with immunoSEQ multiplex PCR; TCRdb's copy has only in-frame clones and lacks some. Of fewer than 80,000 clones in the sample, roughly 82% were seen once. Germline loops: CDR1 MNHEY, CDR2 SVGAGI. The V and J ends lost 3 bases and 7 bases respectively, with 16 bases between them. CDR3 length equals 16 residues. This chain uses TRBV6-5 with TRBJ1-6; D is perhaps TRBD1 (5 bases). The sample consisted of CD4+ or CD8+ T cells sorted from blood, taken in a trial of the OX40 agonist ivuxolimab. This sequence was found in an adult with an advanced solid tumor such as melanoma, head and neck, liver or kidney cancer. Written as DNA, the CDR3 is TGTGCCAGCAGTTATGGGTACGGAGGGGCCAATTCACCCCTCCACTTT. Protein: CASSYGYGGANSPLHF.